The following is a T cell receptor beta chain sequence with its context. The table lists this clonotype with a few counts. Its antigen specificity is not known. Base qualities are not recorded, but no much larger clone differs from it by a single base. Library preparation was by 5' RACE. Four rounds of PCR, run with the SP2 primer together with nested alpha and beta constant region primers, were used to amplify the ligated cDNA. For the blood and skin samples, reverse transcription of TCR RNA was done with SuperScript IV along with alpha and beta constant region primers. An oligonucleotide carrying the Illumina SP2 primer and a UMI was ligated to the cDNA 3' end using T4 RNA ligase 1. The 12-nucleotide UMI consisted of two random hexamers with an eight-base spacer between the hexamers to prevent hairpin formation. From the second PCR onward, TCR alpha and beta chain libraries were processed separately, and dual indexing was applied for multiplexing. After pooling, the indexed libraries were analyzed by capillary electrophoresis and sequenced on either an Illumina MiSeq or NextSeq. PhiX DNA at roughly 5-8% was spiked into libraries to increase base diversity and improve cluster recognition. The authors' pipeline ran thus. UMIs were extracted from read 2 by Demultiplexor and combined with the TCR sequence from read 1, and reads were split according to sample indices. Decombinator identified V and J genes and V-J junctions, assigning each TCR a five-part identifier including V and J deletions. UMIs were used by Collapsinator to correct sequencing errors and PCR amplification heterogeneity, so that a UMI-based abundance was obtained for each TCR. CDR3Translator turned identifiers into nucleotide sequence, translated the nucleotide sequence into amino acids, and pulled out CDR3 regions based on terminal motifs. After normalization to the amount of input RNA, the error-corrected alpha and beta TCR counts from blood and from skin were compared. TCRdb reprocessed the public reads (quality trimming at Q25 with fastp, clone calling with MiXCR) and kept in-frame beta chains. Each entry merges the rows of one CDR3 protein and shows their most common DNA and genes. For this entry, the V and J calls and clone size follow TCRdb and not the study's own pipeline. The sample table holds 50,000 to 60,000 distinct CDR3 sequences, of which 7.6% were seen once. Jointly, the top ten make up roughly 8.9% of the sample.

The sample belongs to a study of naive and memory T cell subsets (dated by TCRdb to 2015 to 2018). Regarding the study in general: In the figure summarizing the skin biopsy and whole blood samples, approximately ten blood donors, 7 tuberculin skin test biopsies and 3 saline control biopsies were reported. PCR2 was typically run as a SYBR Green qPCR and stopped at a set threshold, although low-input samples could use end-point PCR of 5 to 7 cycles instead. Study-level results and caveats: The potential sensitivity of the RNA-based method to TCR transcript changes with T cell activation and differentiation was acknowledged.

The study reported a robust and sensitive protocol to amplify, sequence and analyze TCRs, based on 3' ligation of a UMI-containing oligonucleotide to TCR cDNA. For whole blood analysis, approximately 2.5 ml of peripheral blood was collected from healthy adult volunteers into Tempus tubes, and RNA was extracted following the manufacturer's instructions. Total RNA was used without cell sorting and was treated with RQ1 DNase before reverse transcription, with a target input of roughly 1 to 1,100 ng. Libraries were prepared from skin biopsies and whole blood so that pipeline robustness could be tested in samples in which T cells form a minority population. The germline V gene supplies CDR1 SGHTA and CDR2 FQGNSA. The CDR3 holds 13 amino acids from the cysteine to the phenylalanine. Only CDR3 DNA is held: 39 bases, read in frame from base 1. Trimming at the junction amounts to 6 bases on V and 11 bases on J, and the germline ends lie 14 bases apart.

The TCR sequence derives from a female donor in good health. The chain couples TRBV7-2 to TRBJ1-6; matching of 6 bases hints at TRBD1 as the D gene. The sequence in DNA is TGTGCCAGCAGTCTGGAACAGGGCGCACCCCTCCACTTT. This yields the protein CASSLEQGAPLHF.